This T cell receptor beta chain was recorded in a study of blood T cell repertoires in COVID-19 (TCRdb year 2020). Background for the entire study: The collaborator samples originated in the United States, Italy and Spain and spanned the acute and convalescent phases of COVID-19. The dataset comprised deeply sampled blood TCRbeta repertoires from subjects exposed to, actively infected with, or recovered from COVID-19. Sample metadata almost always included a de-identified subject ID, COVID-19 status, age in years and sex. The material from the prospective study consisted of cDNA or gDNA derived from T cells, B-cell-depleted T cells, or PBMCs. Samples came from the ongoing ImmuneRACE study (first 160 participants) plus 1,254 subjects from 6 global collaborators. The repertoires were released in a freely available public database intended as a resource for research on the immune response to SARS-CoV-2. Where HLA class I and class II types were available, the types were taken from metadata supplied by the sample provider, not from assay-based typing. Study-wide findings and limitations: The amount of clinical and demographic metadata varied by source and participant and was provided uncurated.

The immunoSEQ Assay, a bias-controlled multiplex PCR, was used to amplify TCRbeta CDR3 regions from genomic DNA. In the original analysis: The number of nucleated cells in each sample was estimated from the amplification of reference gene primers within the assay. To quantify the absolute abundance of each unique TCRbeta CDR3 rearrangement, sequence reads were collapsed and filtered. For each sample, productive Simpson clonality was calculated as the square root of Simpson's diversity index across productive rearrangements. In TCRdb, the immuneACCESS table is reduced to in-frame sequences with V and J assigned. These tables do not hold every clone; where another copy was compared, an unresolved V gene accounts for under half, and the others remain unexplained. The DNA gave D and trimming, while V, J and clone size come from that table. The sample contains about 160,000 clones, over 65% of them found a single time. The top ten clonotypes cover less than 2.5% of the sample.

At the junction V is shortened by 8 bases and J by 1 base; bases outside the gene matches: 15. CDR1 and CDR2 are read off the germline V gene as SNHLY and FYNNEI. The CDR3 covers 18 residues, taking in both the cysteine and the phenylalanine. The kept DNA is CDR3 alone, 54 bases in frame from the first base. Collaborating institutions collected whole blood in K2EDTA tubes following their own protocols. For TCRbeta analysis, collaborators shipped samples as frozen whole blood, isolated PBMCs, or DNA extracted from either of those sample types. On this clone itself: Its recognized antigen is unknown. No base quality values were provided; no much bigger clone lies one nucleotide off.

The sequence joins TRBV2 to TRBJ2-3; 10 junctional bases match TRBD2. Sequenced input: peripheral blood. The source is a man aged 70 or older with acute or convalescent COVID-19. The bases are TGTGCCAGCCTCCCCGGACTAGCGGCCTTGCGGCGCACAGATACGCAGTATTTT. Translated, it reads CASLPGLAALRRTDTQYF. Where the CDR3 stops, the reference TRBV2 and TRBJ2-3 genes take over; the full variable domain is EPEVTQTPSHQVTQMGQEVILRCVPISNHLYFYWYRQILGQKVEFLVSFYNNEISEKSEIFDDQFSVERPDGSNFTLKIRSTKLEDSAMYFCASLPGLAALRRTDTQYFGPGTRLTVL.